This T cell receptor beta chain was captured in a study of memory CD4+ T cells and cytomegalovirus serostatus. The sort gate was single viable CD3+CD4+CD8-CD45RO+ cells for memory CD4+ T cells. CMV serostatus came from serum IgG against pp150, pp28, p38, p52. Total CD4+ T cells were enriched by CD4 positive selection. A word on this clone: Its antigen is currently unknown.

The method was immunoSEQ multiplex PCR; TCRdb's version includes in-frame clones alone and lacks a portion of them. The sample lists tens of thousands of clones, around 78% occurring once. Study-wide results and caveats: CD4+ memory repertoires contained about two fifths of the roughly 160 reported CMV TCRbeta sequences. CMV serostatus prediction reached median AUC about 0.96, or 0.93 with US-trained model.

The sequence derives from an adult in good health and CMV-seronegative. Sequenced input: memory CD4+ T cells from blood.

The CDR3 sequence is CSVAGLASYTF. The CDR3 nucleotides read TGCAGCGTGGCAGGGTTGGCGAGCTACACCTTC. The gene calls are TRBV29-1 and TRBJ1-2; a weak D match, TRBD1 (5 bases). The germline CDR1 and CDR2 sequences are SQVTM and ANQGSEA. This CDR3 is built from 11 residues. Trimming shortened V by 6 bases and J by 9 bases, and 14 bases separated the two germline ends.